These 3 T cell receptor beta chains originate from one sample sequenced in a study of T cells in localized non-small cell lung cancer (dated by TCRdb to about 2020). Libraries were prepared through the immunoSEQ multiplex PCR assay. The immuneACCESS repertoire file appears here via TCRdb, limited to in-frame rearrangements. These files lack a portion of the clones; in checked studies, under half of the deficit traces to unresolved V genes, and the cause of the others is not known. The sample table shows over 55,000 clones, and 75% to 90% are seen once. Under 2.5% of the sample comes from the top ten. Source: peripheral blood, taken before any cancer treatment. The origin of the receptors is a woman aged 35 to 75 with stage I lung adenocarcinoma.

V is TRBV7-3 and J is TRBJ1-1, with D unclear. From germline, CDR1 is SGHTA and CDR2 FQGTGA. V was trimmed by 2 bases and J by 4 bases, leaving 8 bases between them. The CDR3 extends over 13 amino acids. CDR3 bases: TGTGCCAGCAGCTTACAATTACCCACTGAAGCTTTCTTT. Amino acids: CASSLQLPTEAFF.

This clone was seen once. This chain links TRBV5-5 with TRBJ2-1; D uncertain. Germline V CDR1 and CDR2: SGHKS, YYEKEE (reference sequence). V lost 4 bases and J lost 8, with 16 bases in between. This CDR3 contains 14 residues. The CDR3 sequence is CASSPTQQHHEQFF. In nucleotides, the CDR3 is TGTGCCAGCAGCCCTACCCAGCAGCACCATGAGCAGTTCTTC. The whole variable domain, remainder taken from reference TRBV5-5 and TRBJ2-1, is DAGVTQSPTHLIKTRGQQVTLRCSPISGHKSVSWYQQVLGQGPQFIFQYYEKEERGRGNFPDRFSARQFPNYSSELNVNALLLGDSALYLCASSPTQQHHEQFFGPGTRLTVL.

This clone was recorded only once. The chain employs TRBV5-6 and TRBJ1-5; tentative D call: TRBD1 (6 bases). Germline V lookup: CDR1 SGHDT, CDR2 YYEEEE. This CDR3 has 16 amino acids. V shed 3 bases and J shed 5 bases, with 18 bases lying between them. The CDR3 DNA is TGTGCCAGCAGCTACCGACAGGCGGGGGGCCATCAGCCCCAGCATTTT. Protein product: CASSYRQAGGHQPQHF.